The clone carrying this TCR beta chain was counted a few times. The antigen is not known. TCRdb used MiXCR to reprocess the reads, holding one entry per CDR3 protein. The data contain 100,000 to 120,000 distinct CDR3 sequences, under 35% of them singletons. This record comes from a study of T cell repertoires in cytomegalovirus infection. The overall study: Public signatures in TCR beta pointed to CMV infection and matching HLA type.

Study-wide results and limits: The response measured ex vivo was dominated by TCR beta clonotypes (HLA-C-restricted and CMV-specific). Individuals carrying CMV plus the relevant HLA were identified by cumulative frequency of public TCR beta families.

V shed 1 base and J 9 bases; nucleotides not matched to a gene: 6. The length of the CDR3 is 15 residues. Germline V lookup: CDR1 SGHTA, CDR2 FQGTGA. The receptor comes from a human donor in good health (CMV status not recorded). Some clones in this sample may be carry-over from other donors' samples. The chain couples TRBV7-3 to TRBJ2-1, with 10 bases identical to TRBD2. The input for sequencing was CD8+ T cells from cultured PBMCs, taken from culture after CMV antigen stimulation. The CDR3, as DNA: TGTGCCAGCAGCTTAAAAGCGGGGGGGCTTAGTGAGCAGTTCTTC. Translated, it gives CASSLKAGGLSEQFF.